This is a list of T cell receptor beta chains from one sample in a study of vaccination and CD4 T cells after COVID-19. TCRdb ran MiXCR on the PCR reads and lists one entry per CDR3 protein. The sample yields 7,500 to 9,000 distinct CDR3 sequences, approximately 22% seen once. Their target antigens are unknown. Material: CD4+ T cells from blood, cultured in vitro, obtained after SARS-CoV-2 vaccination. Receptor source: a human donor who had recovered from COVID-19. Each CDR3 is given with its conserved first and last residue. The D gene is left open where the match is weak. The size entry is marked missing in some rows and otherwise reads once, few, many or a size class.

clone_size j_call d_call v_call cdr3_nt cdr3_aa
few TRBJ1-2 NA TRBV27 TGTGCCAGCAGTTTATTCAGTCAGGGCAGCTATGGCTACACCTTC CASSLFSQGSYGYTF
medium-sized TRBJ2-3 NA TRBV20-1 TGCAGTGCTCCCCGGACGGTCACAGATACGCAGTATTTT CSAPRTVTDTQYF
medium-sized TRBJ2-1 TRBD2 TRBV7-6 TGTGCCAGCAGCCTGGGACTAGGATTCACCAATGAGCAGTTCTTC CASSLGLGFTNEQFF
medium-sized TRBJ2-7 NA TRBV20-1 TGCAGTGCTAGGCATTTCTACGAGCAGTACTTC CSARHFYEQYF
NA TRBJ2-5 NA TRBV5-1 TGCGCCAGCAGCCAGGGGACGTTGGAAGAGACCCAGTACTTC CASSQGTLEETQYF
NA TRBJ1-1 NA TRBV5-4 TGTGCCAGCAGCTTGGTAGGTGGGGCTCTCACCGCTGAAGCTTTCTTT CASSLVGGALTAEAFF
medium-sized TRBJ2-7 NA TRBV6-1 TGTGCCATCTCGGGGGGCCAGACCTACGAGCAGTACTTC CAISGGQTYEQYF
once TRBJ2-7 TRBD1 TRBV19 TGTGCCAGTAGTATAAGGTTGGGACAGGCAAACGAGCAGTACTTC CASSIRLGQANEQYF
few TRBJ1-1 NA TRBV4-2 TGTGCCAGCTCTTCGGTGGCTGAAGCTTTCTTT CASSSVAEAFF
few TRBJ1-1 TRBD1 TRBV7-9 TGTGCCAGCAGCTTAACACAGGGGGTTGGGACTGAAGCTTTCTTT CASSLTQGVGTEAFF
NA TRBJ2-7 NA TRBV10-3 TGTGCCATCAGTGGGCCCCTCTTCCGGGACCTGAGCTCCTACGAGCAGTACTTC CAISGPLFRDLSSYEQYF
few TRBJ2-3 TRBD2 TRBV6-1 TGTGCCAGCAGAATACTTGGGGGACTAGGCACAGATACGCAGTATTTT CASRILGGLGTDTQYF
NA TRBJ2-7 TRBD2 TRBV12-3/TRBV12-4 TGTGCCAGCAGTTTGGTCAGCGGGAGGGCCTGGTCCTACGAGCAGTACTTC CASSLVSGRAWSYEQYF
medium-sized TRBJ2-5 TRBD2 TRBV6-1 TGTGCCAGCAGTGAACTAGCGGGGGGGCCGGAGACCCAGTACTTC CASSELAGGPETQYF
few TRBJ2-5 NA TRBV19 TGTGCCAGTAGTATCAGGGAGACCCAGTACTTC CASSIRETQYF
medium-sized TRBJ1-5 NA TRBV28 TGTGCCAGCAGTTTGGCAGGGAATCAGCCCCAGCATTTT CASSLAGNQPQHF
medium-sized TRBJ1-2 NA TRBV7-2 TGTGCCAGCAGCCCCTGGGAGGGGGTGGGTGGCTACACCTTC CASSPWEGVGGYTF
few TRBJ2-4 NA TRBV20-1 TGCAGTGCCCCCGTGGGGGGAGCCAAAAACATTCAGTACTTC CSAPVGGAKNIQYF
NA TRBJ1-2 NA TRBV2 TGTGCCAGCATCACAGGGATGGACTATGGCTACACCTTC CASITGMDYGYTF
medium-sized TRBJ2-5 NA TRBV6-1 TGTGCCAGCAGTGTGACAGGAGGCCCGGAAGAGACCCAGTACTTC CASSVTGGPEETQYF
once TRBJ2-7 TRBD2 TRBV9 TGTGCCAGCAGCGTTGGACTAGCGGGAGTAGCGTACGAGCAGTACTTC CASSVGLAGVAYEQYF
NA TRBJ2-1 NA TRBV7-2 TGTGCCAGCAGCTTAGTTGGTTCGGGACTTTCCTACAATGAGCAGTTCTTC CASSLVGSGLSYNEQFF
NA TRBJ2-7 TRBD1 TRBV9 TGTGCCAGCAGCGTCTCCGGGACAGGATCCTACGAGCAGTACTTC CASSVSGTGSYEQYF
NA TRBJ2-4 NA TRBV4-2 TGTGCCAGCAGCCAAGAATCCGGGGCATTCTACATTCAGTACTTC CASSQESGAFYIQYF
few TRBJ1-2 NA TRBV4-2 TGTGCCAGCAGCCAAGATGGGCAGGGAGGGGACTATGGCTACACCTTC CASSQDGQGGDYGYTF
NA TRBJ2-7 TRBD2 TRBV10-3 TGTGCCATCAGTGATTTTCAGCGGGGGGGTGGCTCCTACGAGCAGTACTTC CAISDFQRGGGSYEQYF
NA TRBJ2-7 NA TRBV12-3/TRBV12-4 TGTGCCAGCAGTTTCCGGGGGATAGGTTACGAGCAGTACTTC CASSFRGIGYEQYF
medium-sized TRBJ2-3 TRBD1 TRBV20-1 TGCAGTGCTAGACGGACAGGGAGAGTTGAGACAGATACGCAGTATTTT CSARRTGRVETDTQYF
NA TRBJ2-7 TRBD1 TRBV6-1 TGTGCCAGCACTCATGCCGGGACAGGTCCCTACGAGCAGTACTTC CASTHAGTGPYEQYF
medium-sized TRBJ2-1 NA TRBV20-1 TGCAGTGCTAGCCCCCCCGATGAGCAGTTCTTC CSASPPDEQFF
NA TRBJ1-5 NA TRBV12-3/TRBV12-4 TGTGCCAGCAGTTTCGTCAGGGGTGGCAATCAGCCCCAGCATTTT CASSFVRGGNQPQHF
few TRBJ2-1 NA TRBV20-1 TGCAGTGCTAGGCCCACCGGGGCGATAGTCGATGAGCAGTTCTTC CSARPTGAIVDEQFF
few TRBJ2-4 NA TRBV20-1 TGCAGTGCTAGAGATGGGGTGGGGGCCAAAAACATTCAGTACTTC CSARDGVGAKNIQYF
NA TRBJ2-1 TRBD2 TRBV11-3 TGTGCCAGCAGCTTAGAGCCTAGCGGGAGGGATGAGCAGTTCTTC CASSLEPSGRDEQFF
NA TRBJ2-4 NA TRBV20-1 TGCAGTGCCCGACTGGTCGCCAAAAACATTCAGTACTTC CSARLVAKNIQYF
NA TRBJ2-7 NA TRBV4-1 TGCGCCAGCAGCCAAGACGTAGGACGGAGCTCCTACGAGCAGTACTTC CASSQDVGRSSYEQYF
NA TRBJ1-1 TRBD1 TRBV6-1 TGTGCCAGCAGGACAGGGGCTAGAGCTTTCTTT CASRTGARAFF
medium-sized TRBJ2-7 NA TRBV27 TGTGCCAGCAGTTTATCGGCACTGATCGACTACGAGCAGTACTTC CASSLSALIDYEQYF
medium-sized TRBJ1-5 TRBD1 TRBV20-1 TGCAGTGCTTGGACAGGAGGGAATCAGCCCCAGCATTTT CSAWTGGNQPQHF
few TRBJ1-5 NA TRBV12-3/TRBV12-4 TGTGCCAGCAGCCGGGACAATAGCAATCAGCCCCAGCATTTT CASSRDNSNQPQHF
NA TRBJ1-2 TRBD1 TRBV4-2 TGTGCCAGCAGCCAAGATCAGAGGGGACAGCCTTCGGACGGCTACACCTTC CASSQDQRGQPSDGYTF
NA TRBJ2-2 TRBD1 TRBV27 TGTGCCAGCAGACAGGGGGTATACACCGGGGAGCTGTTTTTT CASRQGVYTGELFF
medium-sized TRBJ2-7 NA TRBV7-9 TGTGCCAGCAGCCCCTCCGCGAACTACGAGCAGTACTTC CASSPSANYEQYF
NA TRBJ2-3 TRBD2 TRBV28 TGTGCCAGCAGTTCTAGCGGGGGGAACACAGATACGCAGTATTTT CASSSSGGNTDTQYF
NA TRBJ1-1 NA TRBV4-1 TGCGCCAGCAGCCAAGATGTACGAGACACTGAAGCTTTCTTT CASSQDVRDTEAFF
NA TRBJ1-1 NA TRBV2 TGTGCCAGCAGTGCCATACGGGAGTCCACTGAAGCTTTCTTT CASSAIRESTEAFF
NA TRBJ1-5 NA TRBV6-2/TRBV6-3 TGTGCCACCGGACGGGTCCTATCCCAACTAAACCAGCCCCAGCATTTT CATGRVLSQLNQPQHF
NA TRBJ2-7 TRBD1 TRBV19 TGTGCCAGTAGTCCGCAGACAGGGGCGTCCTACGAGCAGTACTTC CASSPQTGASYEQYF
medium-sized TRBJ2-3 NA TRBV20-1 TGCAGTGCCGTCACGGGGGCTGGCACAGATACGCAGTATTTT CSAVTGAGTDTQYF
NA TRBJ2-7 NA TRBV5-1 TGCGCCAGCAGCTTGCAGAGAATAGTCCCCTACGAGCAGTACTTC CASSLQRIVPYEQYF